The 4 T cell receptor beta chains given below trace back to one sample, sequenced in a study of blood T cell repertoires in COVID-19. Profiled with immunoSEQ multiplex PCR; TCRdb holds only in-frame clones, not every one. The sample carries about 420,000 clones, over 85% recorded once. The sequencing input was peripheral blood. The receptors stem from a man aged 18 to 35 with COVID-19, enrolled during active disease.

The DNA for the CDR3 is TGTGCCAGCTCACCCACCGGGACAGGAACCGAGGGAGGCTACACCTTC. Translation: CASSPTGTGTEGGYTF. This chain links TRBV18 with TRBJ1-2; 8 positions match TRBD1. The CDR3 runs 16 residues. Germline loops: CDR1 KGHSH, CDR2 LQKENI. V shed 3 bases and J 8 bases; nucleotides not matched to a gene: 14.

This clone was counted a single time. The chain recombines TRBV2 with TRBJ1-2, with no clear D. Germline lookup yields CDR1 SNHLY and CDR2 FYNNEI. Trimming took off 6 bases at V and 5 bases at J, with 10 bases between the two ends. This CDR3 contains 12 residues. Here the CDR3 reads CASRRAAYGYTF. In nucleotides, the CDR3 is TGTGCCAGCAGGAGGGCAGCTTATGGCTACACCTTC.

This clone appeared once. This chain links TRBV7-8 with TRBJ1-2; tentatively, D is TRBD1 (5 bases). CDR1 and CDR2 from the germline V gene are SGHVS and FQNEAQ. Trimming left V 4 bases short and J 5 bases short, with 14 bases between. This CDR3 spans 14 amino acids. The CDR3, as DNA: TGTGCCAGCAGCTACGACAGCGAGCAATATGGCTACACCTTC. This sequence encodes CASSYDSEQYGYTF.

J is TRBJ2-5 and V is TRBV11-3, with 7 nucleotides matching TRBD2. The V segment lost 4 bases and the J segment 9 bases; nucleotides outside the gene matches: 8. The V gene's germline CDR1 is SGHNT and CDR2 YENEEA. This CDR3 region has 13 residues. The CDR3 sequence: CASSSLAVGAQYF. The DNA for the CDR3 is TGTGCCAGCAGCTCCCTAGCGGTCGGGGCCCAGTACTTC. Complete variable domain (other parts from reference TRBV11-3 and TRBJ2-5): EAGVVQSPRYKIIEKKQPVAFWCNPISGHNTLYWYLQNLGQGPELLIRYENEEAVDDSQLPKDRFSAERLKGVDSTLKIQPAELGDSAVYLCASSSLAVGAQYFGPGTRLLVL.